Given below is one TCR beta chain in context. Its antigen is unidentified. Investigators prepared the TCR beta libraries by applying iRepertoire HTBI primers and Arm-PCR of CDR3 regions. TCRdb re-derived calls from the multiplex PCR reads in MiXCR, one entry per CDR3 protein. In the table there are more than 300,000 distinct CDR3 sequences, about 19% of which are singletons. This entry is derived from a study of regulatory T cells in long-lasting Graves disease. Study in general: In persistent Graves' disease, antithyroid drugs had been taken for over 5 years and TSH receptor antibodies stayed positive.

Overall study results and limits: Persistent patients had more shared public clonotypes (roughly 2,700) than new patients (966).

The V end lost 7 bases, the J end lost 4 bases, and 14 bases lay between the germline ends. The CDR3 contains 14 residues. Germline V lookup: CDR1 LNHDA, CDR2 SQIVND (reference sequence). The sample's time point: persistent/refractory GD, antithyroid drugs over 5 years with positive TRAb. PBMCs were the source of the RNA used for TCR sequencing. Graves' disease diagnoses followed American Thyroid Association guidelines. The sequencing here drew on peripheral blood mononuclear cells (PBMCs), taken when the disease was refractory, from a patient treated with antithyroid drugs. This TCR was sampled from a female donor with Graves disease. This chain connects TRBV19 to TRBJ2-1, with a tentative D call TRBD1 (7 bases). This CDR3 reads CASTGRGVYNEQFF. The CDR3 nucleotides are TGTGCCAGTACTGGCAGGGGGGTATACAATGAGCAGTTCTTC.